The sequence of this TCR beta chain was determined in a study of response to subunit inactivated influenza vaccine. General study results and limits: Only a handful of new T cells, the authors suggested, are recruited with each seasonal influenza vaccination.

Germline CDR1 and CDR2: SNHLY and FYNNEI. Trimming shortened V by 2 bases and J by 0 bases, and 7 bases separated the two germline ends. The CDR3 consists of 14 residues. In the case of this clonotype: Its cognate antigen is unknown.

From the RT-PCR reads, TCRdb called clonotypes with MiXCR, one entry per CDR3 protein. The sample records around 850,000 distinct CDR3 sequences, 18% being singletons. The sequence came from a man over 45 who received an inactivated influenza vaccine. The chain recombines TRBV2 with TRBJ2-5; no clear D gene. Sequences were derived from PBMCs from blood, sampled about 5 days after vaccination. CDR3 in DNA: TGTGCCAGCAGTGAATCCGTCTACCAAGAGACCCAGTACTTC. Its translation is CASSESVYQETQYF.